The source of this T cell receptor (beta chain) is a study of CD8+ T cells in alopecia areata. Germline assignment: CDR1 LNHDA and CDR2 SQIVND (reference sequence). The CDR3 runs 12 residues. V was cut by 3 bases and J by 5 bases, with 8 bases left in between. Indicated treatment: oral pan-JAK inhibitor, 5-10 mg twice daily. Alopecia areata patients gave lesional scalp punch biopsies and peripheral blood samples. RNA extraction and reverse transcription yielded cDNA as sequencing template. Sequencing used immunoSEQ multiplex PCR; TCRdb keeps in-frame clones, though not all of them. The table has 10,000 to 15,000 clones, 65% to 70% seen once.

The material was skin, obtained at week 4, from a patient treated with tofacitinib. The source is a human donor with alopecia areata. V usage is TRBV19 and J usage is TRBJ2-7; D perhaps matches TRBD2 (6 bases). CDR3 in amino acids: CASSIGSNEQYF. The CDR3 region has the DNA TGTGCCAGTAGTATCGGGAGTAACGAGCAGTACTTC.